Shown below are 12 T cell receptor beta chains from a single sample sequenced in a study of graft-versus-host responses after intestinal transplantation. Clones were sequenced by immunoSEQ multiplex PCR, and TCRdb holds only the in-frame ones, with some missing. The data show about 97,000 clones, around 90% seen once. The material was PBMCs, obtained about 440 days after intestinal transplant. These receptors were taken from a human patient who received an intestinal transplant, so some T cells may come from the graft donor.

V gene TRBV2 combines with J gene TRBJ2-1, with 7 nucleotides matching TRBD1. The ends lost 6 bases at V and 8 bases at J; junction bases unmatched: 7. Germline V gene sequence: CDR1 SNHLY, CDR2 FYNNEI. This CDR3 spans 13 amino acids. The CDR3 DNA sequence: TGTGCCAGCAGCGGGACAGTTGCCGATGAGCAGTTCTTC. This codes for CASSGTVADEQFF.

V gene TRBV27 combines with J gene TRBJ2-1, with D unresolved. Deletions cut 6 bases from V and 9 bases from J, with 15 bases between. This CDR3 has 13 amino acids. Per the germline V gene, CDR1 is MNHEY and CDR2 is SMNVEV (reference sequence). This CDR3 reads CASRGLGWGEQFF. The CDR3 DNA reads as TGTGCCAGCAGGGGGTTGGGGTGGGGTGAGCAGTTCTTC.

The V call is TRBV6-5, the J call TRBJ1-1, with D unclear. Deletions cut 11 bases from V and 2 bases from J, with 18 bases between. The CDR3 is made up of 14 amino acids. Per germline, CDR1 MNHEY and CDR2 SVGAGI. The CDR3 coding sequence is TGTGCCTACGAAATTCCGGGCCCTAACACTGAAGCTTTCTTT. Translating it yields CAYEIPGPNTEAFF.

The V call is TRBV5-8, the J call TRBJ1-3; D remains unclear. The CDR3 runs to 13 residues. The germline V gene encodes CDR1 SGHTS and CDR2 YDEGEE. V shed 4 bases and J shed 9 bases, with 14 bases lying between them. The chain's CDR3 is CASSGGRIGTIYF. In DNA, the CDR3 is TGTGCCAGCAGCGGCGGCCGCATAGGCACCATATATTTT.

The CDR3 coding sequence is TGTGCCAGCAGCTCCGGGACGGGTAATTCACCCCTCCACTTT. This codes for CASSSGTGNSPLHF. The V gene is TRBV7-2, the J gene TRBJ1-6; D may be TRBD1 (5 bases). Germline V gives CDR1 SGHTA, CDR2 FQGNSA. This CDR3 spans 14 amino acids. Trimming took off 4 bases at V and 6 bases at J, with 10 bases between the two ends.

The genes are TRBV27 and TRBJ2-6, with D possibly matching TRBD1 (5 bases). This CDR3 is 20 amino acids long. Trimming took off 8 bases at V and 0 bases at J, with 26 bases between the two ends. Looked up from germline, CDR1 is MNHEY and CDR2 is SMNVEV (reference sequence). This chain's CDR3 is CASVAGINYISGSGANVLTF. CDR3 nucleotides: TGTGCCAGCGTGGCAGGGATAAACTATATCTCAGGCTCTGGGGCCAACGTCCTGACTTTC.

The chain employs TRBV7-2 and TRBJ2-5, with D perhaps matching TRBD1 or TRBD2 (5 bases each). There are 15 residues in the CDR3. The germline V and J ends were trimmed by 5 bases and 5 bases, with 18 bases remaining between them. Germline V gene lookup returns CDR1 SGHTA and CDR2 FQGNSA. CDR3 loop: CASSPRGGGEETQYF. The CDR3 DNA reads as TGTGCCAGCAGCCCGCGTGGGGGTGGGGAGGAGACCCAGTACTTC.

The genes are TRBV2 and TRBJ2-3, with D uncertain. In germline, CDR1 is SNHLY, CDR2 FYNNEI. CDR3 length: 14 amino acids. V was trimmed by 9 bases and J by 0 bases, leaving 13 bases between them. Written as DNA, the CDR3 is TGTGCCAGTTTACCGGCATACAGCACAGATACGCAGTATTTT. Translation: CASLPAYSTDTQYF.

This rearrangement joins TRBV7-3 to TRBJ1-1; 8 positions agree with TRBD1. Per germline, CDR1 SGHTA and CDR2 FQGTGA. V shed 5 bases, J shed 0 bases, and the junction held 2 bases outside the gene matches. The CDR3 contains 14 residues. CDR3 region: CASSRTGMNTEAFF. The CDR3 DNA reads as TGTGCCAGCAGCCGGACAGGGATGAACACTGAAGCTTTCTTT.

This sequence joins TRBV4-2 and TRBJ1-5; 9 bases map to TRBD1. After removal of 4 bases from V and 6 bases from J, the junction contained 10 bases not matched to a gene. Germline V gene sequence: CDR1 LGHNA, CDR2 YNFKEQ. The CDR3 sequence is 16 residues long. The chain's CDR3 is CASSLGTGTGIQPQHF. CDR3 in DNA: TGTGCCAGCAGCCTGGGAACCGGGACAGGGATTCAGCCCCAGCATTTT.

As DNA, the CDR3 is TGTGCCAGCAGCTTAGCCCCGGGGGCGCCGAGCACCGGGGAGCTGTTTTTT. It codes for CASSLAPGAPSTGELFF. This chain links TRBV7-2 with TRBJ2-2; D possibly matches TRBD1 or TRBD2 (6 bases each). Trimming cost V 0 bases and J 4 bases, with 15 bases left between them. Germline V CDR1 and CDR2: SGHTA, FQGNSA. The CDR3 length is 17 residues.

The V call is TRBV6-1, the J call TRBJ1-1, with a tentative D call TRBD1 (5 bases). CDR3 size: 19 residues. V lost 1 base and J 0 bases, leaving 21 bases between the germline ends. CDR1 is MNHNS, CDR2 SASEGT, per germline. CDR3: CASSEELFRADRLNTEAFF. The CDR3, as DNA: TGTGCCAGCAGTGAAGAGCTTTTTCGTGCAGACAGACTGAACACTGAAGCTTTCTTT.